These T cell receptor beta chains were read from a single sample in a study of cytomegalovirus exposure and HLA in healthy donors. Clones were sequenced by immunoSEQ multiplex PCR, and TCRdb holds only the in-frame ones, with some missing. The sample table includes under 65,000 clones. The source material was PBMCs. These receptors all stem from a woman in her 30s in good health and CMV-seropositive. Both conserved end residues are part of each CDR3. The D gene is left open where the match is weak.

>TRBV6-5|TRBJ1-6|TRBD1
TGTGCCAGCAGGGGACAGGGGTATAATTCACCCCTCCACTTT
CASRGQGYNSPLHF
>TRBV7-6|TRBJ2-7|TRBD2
TGTGCCAGCAGCTTAGCACGAGGGGCTAGCGGTACCTACGAGCAGTACTTC
CASSLARGASGTYEQYF
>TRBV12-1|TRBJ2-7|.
TGTGCCAGCAGGAAGACAGGGCTGAAGTGCCCCTACGAGCAGTACTTC
CASRKTGLKCPYEQYF
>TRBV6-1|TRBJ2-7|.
TGTGCCAGCGGCTTAGCGTTGAGGGAGCAGTACTTC
CASGLALREQYF
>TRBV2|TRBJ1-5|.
TGTGCCACCAGAGCGGAGGGAAATCAGCCCCAGCATTTT
CATRAEGNQPQHF
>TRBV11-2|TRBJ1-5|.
TGTGCCAGCAGCTTCGACTTTTATCAGCCCCAGCATTTT
CASSFDFYQPQHF
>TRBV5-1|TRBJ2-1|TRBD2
TGCGCCAGCAGCTTGGGACTAGCTCCCAATGAGCAGTTCTTC
CASSLGLAPNEQFF
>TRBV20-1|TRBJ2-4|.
TGCAGTCCCGTACAAGGGGAAATTCAGTACTTC
CSPVQGEIQYF
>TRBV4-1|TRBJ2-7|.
TGCGCCAGCAGCCAAGGACGGGAGATCCACGAGCAGTACTTC
CASSQGREIHEQYF
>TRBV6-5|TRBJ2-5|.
TGTGCCAGCAGTTCGACAGGAGGAGAGACCCAGTACTTC
CASSSTGGETQYF
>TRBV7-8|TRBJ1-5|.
TGTGCCAGCAGCCCCAAGAGGGAAAGCAATCAGCCCCAGCATTTT
CASSPKRESNQPQHF
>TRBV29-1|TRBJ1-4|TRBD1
TGCAGCGCTGCGACAGGGGCTGAAGAAAAACTGTTTTTT
CSAATGAEEKLFF
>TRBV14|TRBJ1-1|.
TGTGCCAGCAGCCAAGTTTCAGGGAACACTGAAGCTTTCTTT
CASSQVSGNTEAFF
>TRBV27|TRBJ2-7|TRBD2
TGTGCCAGCAGTTTATCGGGCGGGAGGGCCCACGAGCAGTACTTC
CASSLSGGRAHEQYF
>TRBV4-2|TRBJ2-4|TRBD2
TGTGCCAGCAGCCAGGGCGCTAGCGGGACAAACATTCAGTACTTC
CASSQGASGTNIQYF
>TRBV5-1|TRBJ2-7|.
TGCGCCAGCAGCTTGGTACAGACGGAGGACTACGAGCAGTACTTC
CASSLVQTEDYEQYF
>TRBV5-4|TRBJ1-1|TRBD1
TGTGCCAGCAGCCCAGGGGGCACTGAAGCTTTCTTT
CASSPGGTEAFF
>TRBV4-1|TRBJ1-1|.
TGCGCCAGCAGCCAAGAAGGAAGGGGTGAAACTGAAGCTTTCTTT
CASSQEGRGETEAFF
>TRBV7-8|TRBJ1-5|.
TGTGCCAGCAGCGCGAGGCGGGCTCAAAATCAGCCCCAGCATTTT
CASSARRAQNQPQHF
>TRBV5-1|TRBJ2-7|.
TGCGCCAGCAGCTCCGAATTTCAGTCCTACGAGCAGTACTTC
CASSSEFQSYEQYF
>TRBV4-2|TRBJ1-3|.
TGTGCCAGCAGCCAACCCGGGGTTCGAAACACCATATATTTT
CASSQPGVRNTIYF
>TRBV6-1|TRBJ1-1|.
TGTGCCAGCAAACTCGGGGGTGTGAACACTGAAGCTTTCTTT
CASKLGGVNTEAFF
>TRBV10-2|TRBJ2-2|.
TGCGCCAGCAGTGAGTCTGGTCCAGGGGGGACCGGGGAGCTGTTTTTT
CASSESGPGGTGELFF
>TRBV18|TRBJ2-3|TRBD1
TGTGCCAGCTCACCCAAGCCGACAGGGGGTATGGGCACAGATACGCAGTATTTT
CASSPKPTGGMGTDTQYF
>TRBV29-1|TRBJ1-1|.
TGCAGCGTTGACAAAACAGCTACTGAAGCTTTCTTT
CSVDKTATEAFF
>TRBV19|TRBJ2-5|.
TGTGCCAGTAGTGTACAGGGCCAAGAGACCCAGTACTTC
CASSVQGQETQYF
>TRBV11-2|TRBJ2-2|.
TGTGCCAGCAGCCTACTGAAGAGCACCGGGGAGCTGTTTTTT
CASSLLKSTGELFF
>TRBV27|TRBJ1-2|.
TGTGCCAGCAGTTCTTACGGAGCCAACTTCTATGGCTACACCTTC
CASSSYGANFYGYTF
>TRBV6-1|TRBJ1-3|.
TGTGCCAGCAGTGAAGCGCTTGGACAGGGAAACACCATATATTTT
CASSEALGQGNTIYF
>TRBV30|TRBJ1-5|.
TGTGCCTGGAGTAAGATTGGCGACAGGAGCAATCAGCCCCAGCATTTT
CAWSKIGDRSNQPQHF
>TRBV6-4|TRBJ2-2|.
TGTGCCAGCAGTGAAGCGGCAGGGGAACCGAAAAGCACCGGGGAGCTGTTTTTT
CASSEAAGEPKSTGELFF
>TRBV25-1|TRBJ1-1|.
TGTGCCAGCAGTGAAGGGAGGGGCATGAACACTGAAGCTTTCTTT
CASSEGRGMNTEAFF
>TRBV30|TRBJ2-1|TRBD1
TGTGCCTGGAGGGGGCAGGGGGCGCGAGAGCAGTTCTTC
CAWRGQGAREQFF
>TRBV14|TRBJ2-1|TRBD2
TGTGCCAGCAGCCAATTCTCTAGCGGGAGGACCGCGGATGAGCAGTTCTTC
CASSQFSSGRTADEQFF
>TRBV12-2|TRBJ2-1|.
TGTGCAAGTCGCTTAAGCAGGAGGCCTCGGTACAATGAGCAGTTCTTC
CASRLSRRPRYNEQFF
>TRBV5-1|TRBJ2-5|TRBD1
TGCGCCAGCAGCTTGGCTGGACAGGGGGTAAAGACCCAGTACTTC
CASSLAGQGVKTQYF
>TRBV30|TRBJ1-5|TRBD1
TGTGCCTGGAACCGGGACAGGGGGCTTGAGCCCCAGCATTTT
CAWNRDRGLEPQHF
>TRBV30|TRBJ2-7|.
TGTGCCTGGAGTGGACAGGTCCAAACCTACGAGCAGTACTTC
CAWSGQVQTYEQYF
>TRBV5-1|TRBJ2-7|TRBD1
TGCGCCAGCAGCTCGCCCCGACAGGGGCCCAACTACGAGCAGTACTTC
CASSSPRQGPNYEQYF
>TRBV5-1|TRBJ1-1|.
TGCGCCAGCAGCTCGACTAACGAGGAAGCTTTCTTT
CASSSTNEEAFF
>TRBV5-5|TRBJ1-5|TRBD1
TGTGCCACCAGTAGGAGCCCTTTTTACAGGGGCAGTGGGAGCAATCAGCCCCAGCATTTT
CATSRSPFYRGSGSNQPQHF
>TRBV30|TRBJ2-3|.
TGTGCCTGGAGGGCGGGATTAAGCACAGATACGCAGTATTTT
CAWRAGLSTDTQYF
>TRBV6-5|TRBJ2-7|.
TGTGCCAGCAGTTACGGTGCGGCCTCCTACGAGCAGTACTTC
CASSYGAASYEQYF
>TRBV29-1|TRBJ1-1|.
TGCAGCGTTGCACAGACGAACACTGAAGCTTTCTTT
CSVAQTNTEAFF
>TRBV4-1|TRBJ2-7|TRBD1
TGCGCCAGCAGCCAAGCGTGGACAGGTGCCTACGAGCAGTACTTC
CASSQAWTGAYEQYF
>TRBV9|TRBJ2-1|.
TGTGCCAGCAGCCAAGCGGATAGCTCCTACAATGAGCAGTTCTTC
CASSQADSSYNEQFF
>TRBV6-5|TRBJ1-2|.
TGTGCCAGCAGGTTGGGGGGGGACTATGGCTACACCTTC
CASRLGGDYGYTF
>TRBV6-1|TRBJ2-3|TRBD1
TGTGCCAGCAGTGAACAAAGGGCAGGGGGTGCAGATACGCAGTATTTT
CASSEQRAGGADTQYF
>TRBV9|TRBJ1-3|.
TGTGCCAGCAGCGTTTCGGGTTACATAGTATCTGGAAACACCATATATTTT
CASSVSGYIVSGNTIYF